This is a list of T cell receptor beta chains from one sample in a study of T cells in localized non-small cell lung cancer. The protocol was immunoSEQ multiplex PCR, while the TCRdb copy is restricted to in-frame clones and leaves out a portion. The sample holds 35,000 to 40,000 clones; about 87% are singletons and the top ten take approximately 2.6%. Sequenced here: peripheral blood, sampled before any cancer treatment. All receptors derive from a woman aged 40-70 years with stage I lung adenocarcinoma. Each CDR3 is given with its conserved first and last residue. Each record gives: clone size, V gene, D gene, CDR3 length, J gene, CDR3 DNA, CDR3 protein. D genes are given only for firm matches. The listing skips clone size in some rows; elsewhere it reads once, few, many or a size class.

>NA|TRBV2|TRBD2|14|TRBJ2-5
TGTGCCAGCAGTATAGCGGGAGGGTTCGAGACCCAGTACTTC
CASSIAGGFETQYF
>NA|TRBV6-6|TRBD2|16|TRBJ2-1
TGTGCCAGCAGTACCAACGGACTAGCGGGAGCGGTAAAGCAGTTCTTC
CASSTNGLAGAVKQFF
>NA|TRBV6-5|NA|14|TRBJ1-4
TGTGCCAGCAGTTATACAGGGTTCAATGAAAAACTGTTTTTT
CASSYTGFNEKLFF
>NA|TRBV6-5|TRBD2|16|TRBJ2-3
TGTGCCAGCAGTTTTTCCGGGACTATAGGCACAGATACGCAGTATTTT
CASSFSGTIGTDTQYF
>once|TRBV7-3|NA|16|TRBJ2-2
TGTGCCAGCAGCCAGGGGAGCCCAGGCCTCACCGGGGAGCTGTTTTTT
CASSQGSPGLTGELFF
>few|TRBV20-1|NA|11|TRBJ2-5
TGCAGTGCTAGCATAAGAGAGACCCAGTACTTC
CSASIRETQYF
>few|TRBV7-8|NA|14|TRBJ1-5
TGTGCCAGCAGCTTAGGGCAAGGGGGGTGGCCCCAGCATTTT
CASSLGQGGWPQHF
>NA|TRBV7-2|NA|15|TRBJ2-1
TGTGCCAGCAGCATAGTGGGGCCCGCCACATCTGAGCAGTTCTTC
CASSIVGPATSEQFF
>once|TRBV4-1|TRBD1|16|TRBJ2-2
TGCGCCAGCAGCCAATGGACAGGGGTGACGACCGGGGAGCTGTTTTTT
CASSQWTGVTTGELFF
>NA|TRBV18|NA|14|TRBJ2-2
TGTGCCAGCTCACGAGAGGGGTCTCCCGGGGAGCTGTTTTTT
CASSREGSPGELFF
>NA|TRBV6-6|TRBD1|13|TRBJ2-3
TGTGCCAGCACTGGACAGGGTACAGATACGCAGTATTTT
CASTGQGTDTQYF
>NA|TRBV30|NA|15|TRBJ1-3
TGTGCCTGGAGTGTATGGGGGAACGCTGGAAACACCATATATTTT
CAWSVWGNAGNTIYF
>few|TRBV7-9|NA|14|TRBJ1-1
TGTGCCAGCTTCCCGGCGGGGTGGGAGACTGAAGCTTTCTTT
CASFPAGWETEAFF
>NA|TRBV11-3|TRBD1|16|TRBJ2-3
TGTGCCAGCAGCTGGGGGACAGACCCGAGCACAGATACGCAGTATTTT
CASSWGTDPSTDTQYF
>NA|TRBV2|NA|13|TRBJ2-7
TGTGCCAGCTTGCCGAACCACGGGGGCCTCCAGTACTTC
CASLPNHGGLQYF
>NA|TRBV19|NA|11|TRBJ2-1
TGTGCCAGTAGTTCGAGGGGTGAGCAGTTCTTC
CASSSRGEQFF
>NA|TRBV6-5|TRBD2|15|TRBJ2-1
TGTGCCAGCAGTTCCCTAGGACTAGCGGGCAATGAGCAGTTCTTC
CASSSLGLAGNEQFF
>once|TRBV28|NA|12|TRBJ1-2
TGTGCCAGCATAGGTCAGAGCTATGGCTACACCTTC
CASIGQSYGYTF
>NA|TRBV4-1|NA|16|TRBJ2-1
TGCGCCAGCAGCCAACTAGACATCATCTCCTACAATGAGCAGTTCTTC
CASSQLDIISYNEQFF
>NA|TRBV7-3|NA|15|TRBJ2-2
TGTGCCAGCAGCGAACAGGGTACGAACACCGGGGAGCTGTTTTTT
CASSEQGTNTGELFF
>NA|TRBV28|TRBD1|19|TRBJ1-4
TGTGCCAGCAGCTATCCGGGACAGGGGGCCCGGGGGCCTAATGAAAAACTGTTTTTT
CASSYPGQGARGPNEKLFF
>NA|TRBV9|NA|16|TRBJ1-2
TGTGCCAGCAGCGCGATACAGCGGTCGCGCAACTATGGCTACACCTTC
CASSAIQRSRNYGYTF
>once|TRBV5-1|NA|15|TRBJ1-5
TGCGCCAGCAGCTTGGCCGGGTCGGGCAATCAGCCCCAGCATTTT
CASSLAGSGNQPQHF
>NA|TRBV6-1|TRBD1|13|TRBJ1-2
TGTGCCAGCAATCCGACAGGGGCGGCTGGCTACACCTTC
CASNPTGAAGYTF
>NA|TRBV7-8|NA|16|TRBJ1-1
TGTGCCAGCAGCTCCCGGGCGGGGGGGCCGGACACTGAAGCTTTCTTT
CASSSRAGGPDTEAFF
>NA|TRBV7-2|TRBD2|17|TRBJ2-1
TGTGCCAGCAGCTTCTCGGGGGGAGGGAGCTCCTACAATGAGCAGTTCTTC
CASSFSGGGSSYNEQFF
>NA|TRBV29-1|NA|13|TRBJ1-3
TGCAGCGTTGAAGCGAGTGCTGGAAACACCATATATTTT
CSVEASAGNTIYF
>NA|TRBV11-2|TRBD2|15|TRBJ2-5
TGTGCCAGCAGCGGTATAGCGGGAGGAGGAGAGACCCAGTACTTC
CASSGIAGGGETQYF
>NA|TRBV6-5|TRBD1|16|TRBJ1-2
TGTGCCAGCAGTTACAACAGCAGGGGGCTGGAGGGTGGCTACACCTTC
CASSYNSRGLEGGYTF
>NA|TRBV6-5|NA|14|TRBJ2-3
TGTGCCAGCAGTTACTCCGCCCGAACTAATACGCAGTATTTT
CASSYSARTNTQYF
>NA|TRBV7-9|NA|14|TRBJ2-4
TGTGCCAGCAGCTATGCGGGGGAGGGGGACATTCAGTACTTC
CASSYAGEGDIQYF
>NA|TRBV18|TRBD1|18|TRBJ2-6
TGTGCCAGCTCACCAGAAGTGACAGGGAGCTCTGGGGCCAACGTCCTGACTTTC
CASSPEVTGSSGANVLTF
>NA|TRBV5-1|NA|15|TRBJ1-2
TGCGCCAGCAGCGGGAGGGGCTCAAATAACTATGGCTACACCTTC
CASSGRGSNNYGYTF
>few|TRBV6-1|NA|13|TRBJ2-5
TGTGCCAGCACCACCGGGACAAAAGAGACCCAGTACTTC
CASTTGTKETQYF
>few|TRBV2|NA|13|TRBJ2-5
TGTGCCAGCGGGGATCTGGGTATGGAGACCCAGTACTTC
CASGDLGMETQYF
>NA|TRBV5-8|NA|13|TRBJ1-5
TGTGCCAGCAGCTTTAATGTTGATCAGCCCCAGCATTTT
CASSFNVDQPQHF
>NA|TRBV10-3|NA|17|TRBJ2-1
TGTGCAAGCGATGGGGGGGGCAGGCCTCACGCCTACAATGAGCAGTTCTTC
CASDGGGRPHAYNEQFF
>NA|TRBV13|TRBD2|16|TRBJ2-7
TGTGCCAGCAGCACGACTAGCGGGAGGGCGAGGGACGAGCAGTACTTC
CASSTTSGRARDEQYF
>NA|TRBV11-3|TRBD2|14|TRBJ2-3
TGTGCCAGCAGCCGGCTAGCGGTCACAGATACGCAGTATTTT
CASSRLAVTDTQYF
>NA|TRBV2|NA|14|TRBJ2-2
TGTGCCAGCACCCGGGCCCAGAACACCGGGGAGCTGTTTTTT
CASTRAQNTGELFF
>NA|TRBV5-8|NA|17|TRBJ1-5
TGTGCCAGCAGCTTGTGGGCACAGGGTACCCCCAATCAGCCCCAGCATTTT
CASSLWAQGTPNQPQHF
>NA|TRBV5-1|NA|12|TRBJ2-7
TGCGCCAGCAGCTCCACTTCCTACGAGCAGTACTTC
CASSSTSYEQYF
>once|TRBV29-1|NA|15|TRBJ1-3
TGCAGCGTCGGGCCAGGGGAGGGAAGTGGAAACACCATATATTTT
CSVGPGEGSGNTIYF
>NA|TRBV29-1|TRBD2|14|TRBJ2-1
TGCAGCGTTGAAGGGGACTACTCCTACAATGAGCAGTTCTTC
CSVEGDYSYNEQFF
>NA|TRBV6-5|NA|11|TRBJ1-2
TGTGCCACCGGGACATCAAATGGCTACACCTTC
CATGTSNGYTF
>NA|TRBV28|TRBD2|15|TRBJ2-2
TGTGCCAGCAATGGGGGGGGAACGGGCACCGGGGAGCTGTTTTTT
CASNGGGTGTGELFF
>NA|TRBV19|TRBD1|15|TRBJ2-1
TGTGCCAGCCGGGACAGGGGCCATATTAACAATGAGCAGTTCTTC
CASRDRGHINNEQFF
>NA|TRBV2|TRBD2|14|TRBJ2-5
TGTGCCAGCAGTGTGGCGGGAGGGCTGGAGACCCAGTACTTC
CASSVAGGLETQYF